This paragraph covers one T cell receptor (beta chain) sequence. There are a few counts of this clonotype. Its binding antigen is unknown. The input lacks base qualities; no much larger clone sits a single base away. This specimen belongs to a study of T cells in Graves' hyperthyroidism and ophthalmopathy (dated by TCRdb to between 2018 and 2020). Context from the whole study: Peripheral blood samples were taken at initial diagnosis, before any treatment was given. TCR V-J signatures able to tell the groups apart were searched for in a discovery cohort of 95 to 100 patients, of whom more than 40 had Graves' ophthalmopathy and around 58 had stable Graves' hyperthyroidism. Whether ophthalmopathy could be predicted prospectively was tested in an independent validation cohort made up of under 20 hyperthyroidism patients plus 17 patients who later progressed to ophthalmopathy. The roughly 90 discovery patients were divided at random into training and test sets in a 7:3 ratio. In addition, the study compared T-cell repertoires in thyroid tissue and in blood from over 5 Graves' hyperthyroidism patients. After blood sampling, hyperthyroidism patients were treated with methimazole at a starting dose of 30 mg daily, and ophthalmopathy patients were treated with high-dose intravenous methylprednisolone. According to the paper, TCR Vbeta CDR3 sequencing was carried out on some 130 peripheral blood samples, which came from under 50 ophthalmopathy, about 75 hyperthyroidism and roughly 17 progressor patients.

A patient counted as having stable Graves' hyperthyroidism if no progression to ophthalmopathy occurred over 18 months of follow-up. The hyperthyroidism patients were between 18 and 65 years old and newly diagnosed, with a disease duration of less than 2 months. Patients with uncontrolled infections, other autoimmune diseases, pregnancy or lactation were excluded. Diagnoses relied on clinical symptoms, serum thyroxine and TRAb, thyroid ultrasound and orbital computed tomography. PBMCs were separated from 10 ml of fresh peripheral blood using Ficoll-Paque density gradient centrifugation. Total RNA was extracted using Trizol reagent, and RNA quality was assessed on an Agilent 2100 Bioanalyzer. Amplification of TCR beta CDR3 regions was carried out from RNA transcripts. The TCR CDR3 was subjected to a first round of RT-PCR using the HTBI primer set and the Qiagen OneStep RT-PCR kit. The libraries were constructed in a second round of multiplex PCR and then size-selected and purified. Sequencing of the libraries was done on an Illumina HiSeq2000 using paired-end 100 bp reads. Turning to the authors' computational methods: SOAPnuke was used to process the raw data, throwing out any read that contained adapters or uncalled bases, had a mean Phred below 15, or lacked an exact constant-primer or identifier match. High-quality paired reads were merged with COPE v1.2.5, and unique nucleotide sequences were defined as clonotypes. MiTCR v1.1 was used to align clonotypes to the IMGT TRBV, TRBD and TRBJ reference segments. The analysis was restricted to V-J combinations with a frequency above 0.0001, which together covered just over 99% of the repertoires. The TCS score was defined as the ratio of F50 (clonal expansion) to E x V (chaos), calculated using BLOSUM62-based TCRdist between CDR3 peptides within each V-J. Welch's t-statistics and random forest reduced just over 500 V-J features to fewer than 15, which were used in a naive Bayes classifier (R e1071). Clones were called with MiXCR by TCRdb after fastp trimmed the public reads at Q25, and only in-frame beta chains were retained. Every entry covers one CDR3 protein and lists the most common genes and DNA from its rows. Here the V and J calls rest on TCRdb's processing, not on the authors' analysis. The table for this sample lists about 700,000 distinct CDR3 sequences; 14% of them were counted only once. The biggest ten clones account for approximately 10% of the sample.

Study-level results and caveats: In cross-validation, a model built on a 13 V-J signature told ophthalmopathy apart from stable hyperthyroidism with under 90% sensitivity and roughly 82% specificity, and in testing the same model reached 80%/75%. No statistical method was used to set the sample size in advance, and investigators knew the group allocation. Blood samples also contained most of the expanded thyroid clonotypes (frequency above 0.001), which suggests that blood repertoires may reflect thyroid immune responses. In validation, progression to ophthalmopathy was predicted by the model with around 70% sensitivity and 72% to 80% specificity, a median of about 6.4 months before onset.

Sequenced input: blood. This receptor was taken from a woman aged 18 to 35 with Graves' hyperthyroidism.

The CDR3 here reads CASTLMGTSGSTGELFF. At the DNA level, the sequence is TGTGCCAGCACCCTTATGGGGACTAGCGGGAGCACCGGGGAGCTGTTTTTT. This chain joins TRBV12-3 or TRBV12-4 to TRBJ2-2; the junction holds 14 bases that match TRBD2. Inclusive of the bounding cysteine and phenylalanine, the CDR3 is 17 residues long. Only the CDR3 DNA is retained, 51 bases long and in frame from the first base. V ends up 7 bases short and J 4 bases short, with an unmatched junction base count of 8.